Following are 9 T cell receptor beta chains from one sample sequenced in a study of blood T cell repertoires in COVID-19. Produced via immunoSEQ multiplex PCR; TCRdb's table is partial and in-frame only. In the table there are around 140,000 clones, around 87% of which are singletons. The sequenced material came from peripheral blood. These receptors were collected from a man in his fifties who had recovered from COVID-19.

V usage is TRBV3-1 (or the pseudogene TRBV3-2) and J usage is TRBJ1-2; D call uncertain. Trimming took off 4 bases at V and 8 bases at J, with 14 bases between the two ends. Germline V lookup: CDR1 LGHDT, CDR2 YNNKEL (reference sequence). The CDR3 sequence is 13 residues long. The chain's CDR3 is CASSPVSGGGYTF. The CDR3 DNA reads as TGTGCCAGCAGCCCCGTGTCGGGAGGAGGCTACACCTTC.

This chain connects TRBV13 to TRBJ2-6; possible D gene TRBD1, 5 bases. V was shortened by 1 base and J by 0 bases, with 10 bases between the two germline ends. Germline V gene lookup returns CDR1 PRHDT and CDR2 FYEKMQ (reference sequence). The CDR3 length is 17 residues. CDR3 loop: CASSLVQGNSGANVLTF. CDR3 sequence (DNA): TGTGCCAGCAGCTTAGTGCAGGGAAACTCTGGGGCCAACGTCCTGACTTTC.

CDR3 sequence reads: CASSSESLEGTADYGYTF. The CDR3 coding sequence is TGTGCCAGCAGCTCAGAAAGCTTGGAGGGTACTGCGGACTATGGCTACACCTTC. V gene TRBV7-6 combines with J gene TRBJ1-2; D is undetermined. This CDR3 spans 18 amino acids. CDR1 and CDR2 from the germline V gene are SGHVS and FNYEAQ. With 4 bases removed from V and 3 bases from J, the gap between germline ends came to 24 bases.

V is TRBV10-3 and J is TRBJ2-3; 11 nucleotides agree with TRBD2. V gave up 3 bases and J gave up 6 bases; unmatched junction bases: 8. Germline V CDR1 and CDR2: ENHRY, SYGVKD. This CDR3 is built from 16 residues. CDR3: CAISDLTGTSGDTQYF. Written as DNA, the CDR3 is TGTGCCATCAGTGACTTGACGGGGACTAGCGGCGATACGCAGTATTTT.

This chain connects TRBV20-1 to TRBJ2-3; 7 nucleotides align to TRBD2. The V and J ends lost 3 bases and 6 bases, in that order; junction bases with no gene match: 3. The CDR3 consists of 12 residues. Germline V gene lookup returns CDR1 DFQATT and CDR2 SNEGSKA (reference sequence). CDR3 coding DNA: TGCAGTGCTAGTTCCGGGGGGGATACGCAGTATTTT. Its translation is CSASSGGDTQYF.

This rearrangement joins TRBV5-6 to TRBJ2-5; D is uncertain. The CDR3 is made up of 14 amino acids. Germline V gene data show CDR1 as SGHDT and CDR2 as YYEEEE. V lost 0 bases, J lost 10 bases, and 16 bases lay in between. In nucleotides, the CDR3 is TGTGCCAGCAGCTTGGGACTTGAGATTGGTGGCCAGTACTTC. Translating gives CASSLGLEIGGQYF.

The V and J genes are TRBV4-3 and TRBJ1-1; D is undetermined. Looked up from germline, CDR1 is LGHNA and CDR2 is YSLEER. The CDR3 runs to 15 residues. V dropped 0 bases and J dropped 4 bases, with 12 bases sitting between them. CDR3 loop: CASSQDPNQPTEAFF. Here the CDR3 DNA reads TGCGCCAGCAGCCAAGATCCTAACCAACCCACTGAAGCTTTCTTT.

A note on this clone: The conserved closing phenylalanine or tryptophan is absent in this CDR3, likely reflecting a read error. No DNA is shown, since the ends of the CDR3 on it are uncertain; the CDR3 is the one TCRdb lists. V and J are TRBV4-2 and TRBJ1-2; TRBD1 is the table's D call and was not checked against the DNA. The CDR3 is made up of 13 amino acids, end residues included. Germline V gene sequence: CDR1 LGHNA, CDR2 YNFKEQ. The CDR3 loop reads CASSQGERTAAVL.

The CDR3 spells CASSLDPPQTGTDEQFF. The CDR3, as DNA: TGCGCCAGCAGCTTGGACCCCCCTCAGACAGGTACGGATGAGCAGTTCTTC. The chain is built from TRBV5-1 and TRBJ2-1; perhaps TRBD1 as D (6 bases). CDR1 is SGHRS, CDR2 YFSETQ, per germline. The CDR3 has 17 residues. Deletions cut 0 bases from V and 8 bases from J, with 21 bases between. Supplemented by reference TRBV5-1 and TRBJ2-1, the full variable domain reads KAGVTQTPRYLIKTRGQQVTLSCSPISGHRSVSWYQQTPGQGLQFLFEYFSETQRNKGNFPGRFSGRQFSNSRSEMNVSTLELGDSALYLCASSLDPPQTGTDEQFFGPGTRLTVL.